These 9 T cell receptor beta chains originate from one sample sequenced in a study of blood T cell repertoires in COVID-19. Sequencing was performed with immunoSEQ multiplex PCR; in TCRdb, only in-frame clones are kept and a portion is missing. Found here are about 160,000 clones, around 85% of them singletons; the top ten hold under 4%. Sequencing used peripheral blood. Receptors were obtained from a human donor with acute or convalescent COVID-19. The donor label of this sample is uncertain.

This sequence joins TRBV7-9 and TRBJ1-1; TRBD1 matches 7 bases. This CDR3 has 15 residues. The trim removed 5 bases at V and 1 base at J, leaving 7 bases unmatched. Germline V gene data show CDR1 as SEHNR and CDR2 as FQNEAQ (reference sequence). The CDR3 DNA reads TGTGCCAGCAGCACACGACAGGGTCGGAACACTGAAGCTTTCTTT. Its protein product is CASSTRQGRNTEAFF.

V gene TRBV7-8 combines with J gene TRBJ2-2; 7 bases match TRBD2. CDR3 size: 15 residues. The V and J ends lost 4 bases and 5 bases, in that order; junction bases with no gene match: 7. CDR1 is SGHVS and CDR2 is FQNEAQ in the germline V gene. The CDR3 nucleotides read TGTGCCAGCAGCTCGCTAGCGGCCCGTACCGGGGAGCTGTTTTTT. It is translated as CASSSLAARTGELFF.

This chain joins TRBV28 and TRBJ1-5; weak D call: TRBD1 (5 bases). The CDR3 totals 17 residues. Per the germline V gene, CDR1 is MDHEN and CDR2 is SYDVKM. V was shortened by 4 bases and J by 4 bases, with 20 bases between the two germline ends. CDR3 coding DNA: TGTGCCAGCAGTTCACGGATTACGGGACTGACTAATCAGCCCCAGCATTTT. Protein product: CASSSRITGLTNQPQHF.

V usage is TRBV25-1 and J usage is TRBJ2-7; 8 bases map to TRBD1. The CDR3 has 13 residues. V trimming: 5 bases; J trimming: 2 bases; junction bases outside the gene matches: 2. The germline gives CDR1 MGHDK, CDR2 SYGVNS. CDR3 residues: CASSKTGAYEQYF. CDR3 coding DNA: TGTGCCAGCAGTAAGACAGGGGCCTACGAGCAGTACTTC.

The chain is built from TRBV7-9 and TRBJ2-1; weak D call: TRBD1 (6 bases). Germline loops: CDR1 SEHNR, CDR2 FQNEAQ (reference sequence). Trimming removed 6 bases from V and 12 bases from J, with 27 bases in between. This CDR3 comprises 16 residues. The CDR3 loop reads CASSSERGKIIKRQFF. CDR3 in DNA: TGTGCCAGCAGTTCTGAGAGGGGGAAAATTATTAAACGGCAGTTCTTC.

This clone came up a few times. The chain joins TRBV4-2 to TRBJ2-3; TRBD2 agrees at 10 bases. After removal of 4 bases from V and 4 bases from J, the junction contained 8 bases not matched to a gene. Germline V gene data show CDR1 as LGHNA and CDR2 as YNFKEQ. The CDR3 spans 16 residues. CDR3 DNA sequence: TGTGCCAGCAGCCGTCAACTAGCGGGGAACTCAGATACGCAGTATTTT. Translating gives CASSRQLAGNSDTQYF.

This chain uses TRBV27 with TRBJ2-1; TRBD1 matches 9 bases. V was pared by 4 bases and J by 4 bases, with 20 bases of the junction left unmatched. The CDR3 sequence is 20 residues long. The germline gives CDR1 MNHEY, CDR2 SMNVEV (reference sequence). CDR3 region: CASSYHRAFTGGRWYNEQFF. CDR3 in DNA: TGTGCCAGCAGTTACCATAGAGCGTTCACAGGGGGCCGGTGGTACAATGAGCAGTTCTTC.

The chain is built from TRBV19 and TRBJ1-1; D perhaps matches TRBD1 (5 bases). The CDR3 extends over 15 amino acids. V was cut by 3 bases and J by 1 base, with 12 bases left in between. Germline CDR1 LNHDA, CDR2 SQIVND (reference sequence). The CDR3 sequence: CASSIKGKRNTEAFF. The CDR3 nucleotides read TGTGCCAGTAGTATCAAGGGGAAGAGGAACACTGAAGCTTTCTTT.

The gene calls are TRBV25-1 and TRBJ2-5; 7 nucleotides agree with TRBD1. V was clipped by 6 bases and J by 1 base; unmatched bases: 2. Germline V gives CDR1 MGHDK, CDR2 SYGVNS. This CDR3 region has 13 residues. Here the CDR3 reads CASRRQGQETQYF. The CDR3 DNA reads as TGTGCCAGCAGGAGACAGGGCCAAGAGACCCAGTACTTC.